Given below is one T cell receptor beta chain in context. These data come from a study of blood T cell repertoires in COVID-19. The CDR3 runs to 14 residues. Trimming took 7 bases from V and 3 from J; bases not matched to a gene: 5. The V gene's germline CDR1 is SGHNT and CDR2 YENEEA. Clones were read by immunoSEQ multiplex PCR, and TCRdb kept only the in-frame ones, dropping some. The sample shows about 220,000 clones, around 87% of them seen only once. The study drew participants aged about 18 to 90 years from fewer than 30 US areas. The chain employs TRBV11-3 and TRBJ1-1, with 10 bases matching TRBD1. The specimen was PBMCs or T cells enriched from blood (not recorded which). The clonotype originates from a woman aged 18-29 years in a cohort exposed to, infected with or recovered from COVID-19 (not recorded which). The CDR3 bases are TGTGCCAGCACCGCGACAGGGGGCTACACTGAAGCTTTCTTT. The encoded protein is CASTATGGYTEAFF. Full variable domain (rest looked up from reference TRBV11-3 and TRBJ1-1): EAGVVQSPRYKIIEKKQPVAFWCNPISGHNTLYWYLQNLGQGPELLIRYENEEAVDDSQLPKDRFSAERLKGVDSTLKIQPAELGDSAVYLCASTATGGYTEAFFGQGTRLTVV.